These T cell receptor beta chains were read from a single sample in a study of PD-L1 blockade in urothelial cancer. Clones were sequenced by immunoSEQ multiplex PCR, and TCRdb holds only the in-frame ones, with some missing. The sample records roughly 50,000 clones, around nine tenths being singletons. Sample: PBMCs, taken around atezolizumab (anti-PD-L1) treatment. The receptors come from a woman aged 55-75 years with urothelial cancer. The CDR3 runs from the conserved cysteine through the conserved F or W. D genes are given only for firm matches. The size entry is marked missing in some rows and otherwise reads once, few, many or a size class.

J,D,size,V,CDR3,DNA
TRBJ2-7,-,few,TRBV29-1,CSVEVGQSSYEQYF,TGCAGCGTTGAAGTGGGGCAGAGCTCCTACGAGCAGTACTTC
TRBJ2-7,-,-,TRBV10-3,CAISESGSSREQYF,TGTGCCATCAGTGAGTCTGGGTCCTCGAGGGAGCAGTACTTC
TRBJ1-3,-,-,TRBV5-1,CASSFSLRGTSGNTIYF,TGCGCCAGCAGCTTTTCCCTTAGGGGTACCTCTGGAAACACCATATATTTT
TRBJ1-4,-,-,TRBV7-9,CASSLAVGGREKLFF,TGTGCCAGCAGCTTAGCCGTCGGGGGGCGTGAAAAACTGTTTTTT
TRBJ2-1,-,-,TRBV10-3,CATAGRFGDEQFF,TGTGCCACGGCCGGGAGATTCGGCGATGAGCAGTTCTTC
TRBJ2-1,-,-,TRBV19,CASSIPTVNEQFF,TGTGCCAGTAGTATTCCTACGGTCAATGAGCAGTTCTTC
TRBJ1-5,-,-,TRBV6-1,CAAGGNQPQHF,TGTGCAGCGGGGGGGAATCAGCCCCAGCATTTT
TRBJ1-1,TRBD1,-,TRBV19,CASSISGQANTEAFF,TGTGCCAGTAGTATTTCGGGACAGGCGAACACTGAAGCTTTCTTT
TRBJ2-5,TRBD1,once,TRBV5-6,CASSWDRGTETQYF,TGTGCCAGCAGCTGGGACAGGGGCACGGAGACCCAGTACTTC
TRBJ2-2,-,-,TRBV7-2,CASSFMGASNTGELFF,TGTGCCAGCAGCTTCATGGGGGCGTCGAACACCGGGGAGCTGTTTTTT
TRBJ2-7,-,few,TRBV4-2,CASSQPAGGWIYEQYF,TGTGCCAGCAGCCAACCGGCAGGCGGGTGGATCTACGAGCAGTACTTC
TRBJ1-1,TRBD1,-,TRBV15,CATSRDSGGAVEAFF,TGTGCCACCAGCAGAGATTCAGGGGGCGCAGTCGAAGCTTTCTTT
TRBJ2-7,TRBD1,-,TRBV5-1,CASSPARGQGPYEQYF,TGCGCCAGCAGCCCGGCGCGGGGACAGGGGCCCTACGAGCAGTACTTC